This T cell receptor beta chain appears in the sequencing data of a study of cytomegalovirus exposure and HLA in healthy donors. Overall study results and limits: Analyses of presence and absence presupposed an approximately uniform sequencing depth across donors. Some V segments, including TRBV6-2 and TRBV6-3, were excluded as indistinguishable.

In the PCR, 60 Vbeta and 13 Jbeta primers were used. Some clones are missing from TCRdb's copy, which holds only in-frame ones; the method was immunoSEQ multiplex PCR. This sample has 70,000 to 95,000 clones; over 70% occur once, and the top ten carry less than 2%. As to this clone: The target antigen is unknown.

V lost 1 base to trimming and J lost 4 bases, with 10 bases between them. The CDR3 runs to 14 residues. Germline CDR1 reads SGHDN; CDR2 reads FVKESK. Material: PBMCs. The chain carries TRBV14 and TRBJ1-2; D is perhaps TRBD1 (5 bases). The sequence was obtained from a man in his forties in good health and CMV-seronegative. CDR3 in amino acids: CASSQGRGGYGYTF. The CDR3 DNA sequence: TGTGCCAGCAGCCAAGGCCGGGGGGGCTATGGCTACACCTTC.